The 15 T cell receptor beta chains presented below share a single source sample, sequenced in a study of beta chain features in type 1 diabetes. Since all of the isolated RNA was reverse transcribed, expressed TCRB transcripts were what got sequenced. Here immunoSEQ multiplex PCR was the method, and the copy in TCRdb shows in-frame clones only, minus some. This sample has just over 150,000 clones, with around 10% found just once. Sequencing was done on a sample of central memory CD4+ T cells from blood. The receptors come from a man between 18 and 29 years old in good health.

This clone was picked up a small number of times. The CDR3 spells CASSTIAGVNEQYF. CDR3 nucleotides: TGTGCCAGTAGTACGATCGCGGGGGTGAACGAGCAGTACTTC. The V and J genes are TRBV19 and TRBJ2-7, with 7 bases aligning to TRBD2. The CDR3 extends over 14 amino acids. V shed 4 bases, J shed 5 bases, and the junction held 8 bases outside the gene matches. Germline loops: CDR1 LNHDA, CDR2 SQIVND (reference sequence).

The gene calls are TRBV10-3 and TRBJ2-1; perhaps TRBD2 as D (5 bases). Germline V gene data show CDR1 as ENHRY and CDR2 as SYGVKD. This CDR3 has 13 amino acids. The V end was cut by 5 bases, the J end by 6 bases, with 11 bases between. The DNA of the CDR3 is TGTGCCATCAGTCGGACTCCCTCCAATGAGCAGTTCTTC. It translates to CAISRTPSNEQFF.

In its sample, this clone was seen a few times. CDR3 region: CASSLFRGGGVGEAFF. CDR3 DNA sequence: TGTGCCAGCAGCTTATTTCGGGGAGGGGGCGTCGGTGAAGCTTTCTTT. This sequence joins TRBV7-6 and TRBJ1-1, with TRBD1 matching over 7 bases. Germline lookup yields CDR1 SGHVS and CDR2 FNYEAQ. The CDR3 length is 16 residues. The V segment lost 2 bases and the J segment 7 bases; nucleotides outside the gene matches: 13.

The chain couples TRBV29-1 to TRBJ1-3; perhaps TRBD1 as D (5 bases). Trimming left V 4 bases short and J 4 bases short, with 11 bases between. The CDR3 covers 13 residues. From germline, CDR1 is SQVTM and CDR2 ANQGSEA. The CDR3, as DNA: TGCAGCGTTGCGTCGGCAGGGGGAAACACCATATATTTT. Protein: CSVASAGGNTIYF.

The chain carries TRBV7-2 and TRBJ2-1, with TRBD2 matching 9 bases. The J segment lost 7 bases and the V segment lost 2 bases, leaving 9 bases of the junction unmatched. The CDR3 loop spans 16 amino acids. CDR1 is SGHTA, CDR2 FQGNSA, per germline. The CDR3 sequence: CASSLKGLAGPNEQFF. As DNA, the CDR3 is TGTGCCAGCAGCTTAAAGGGACTAGCAGGTCCTAATGAGCAGTTCTTC.

The V gene is TRBV7-9, the J gene TRBJ2-2; D is unclear. Between the trimmed V and J ends, which lost 5 bases and 2 bases, there was a span of 9 bases. CDR1 SEHNR and CDR2 FQNEAQ come from the germline V gene (reference sequence). The CDR3 spans 14 residues. For the CDR3, the DNA is TGTGCCAGCAGCACCCGCCTCAACACCGGGGAGCTGTTTTTT. Translated: CASSTRLNTGELFF.

This clone has more than one count but fewer than ten. V gene TRBV5-1 combines with J gene TRBJ2-3; maybe TRBD2 (6 bases). The germline V and J ends were trimmed by 0 bases and 3 bases, with 8 bases remaining between them. CDR1 and CDR2 (germline): SGHRS, YFSETQ. The CDR3 length is 14 residues. CDR3 loop: CASSLAEGTDTQYF. As DNA, the CDR3 is TGCGCCAGCAGCTTGGCGGAGGGAACAGATACGCAGTATTTT.

In its sample, this clone is medium-sized (0.01 to 0.1%). V gene TRBV4-3 combines with J gene TRBJ2-7; 10 bases line up with TRBD1. V was pared by 4 bases and J by 4 bases, with 4 bases of the junction left unmatched. The CDR3 contains 14 residues. The germline CDR1 and CDR2 sequences are LGHNA and YSLEER. In DNA form, the CDR3 reads TGCGCCAGCAGCCGGGAGGACAGGGGGTACGAGCAGTACTTC. Translating gives CASSREDRGYEQYF.

This clone was picked up a small number of times. The CDR3 bases are TGTGCCTGGACCCCCAGGGTGCGCGAGCAGTACTTC. Its translation is CAWTPRVREQYF. The chain recombines TRBV30 with TRBJ2-7, with D possibly matching TRBD1 (5 bases). The germline V and J ends were trimmed by 4 bases and 6 bases, with 13 bases remaining between them. Germline V gene data show CDR1 as GTSNPN and CDR2 as SVGIG (reference sequence). This CDR3 comprises 12 residues.

V gene TRBV18 combines with J gene TRBJ1-5, with D hard to call. CDR1 is KGHSH and CDR2 is LQKENI in the germline V gene. V lost 0 bases and J lost 5, with 2 bases in between. The CDR3 runs 12 residues. The CDR3 nucleotides read TGTGCCAGCTCACCACCGGATCAGCCCCAGCATTTT. It is translated as CASSPPDQPQHF.

This clone was seen only a few times. The J gene is TRBJ1-6, the V gene TRBV30; D is possibly TRBD1 (5 bases). With 0 bases removed from V and 6 bases from J, the gap between germline ends came to 15 bases. Germline V lookup: CDR1 GTSNPN, CDR2 SVGIG (reference sequence). This CDR3 is built from 16 residues. The CDR3 loop reads CAWSVGTSSFNSPLHF. CDR3 bases: TGTGCCTGGAGTGTCGGGACCTCCTCATTTAATTCACCCCTCCACTTT.

The rearrangement uses TRBV14 and TRBJ2-1; 9 bases agree with TRBD2. The CDR3 sequence is 15 residues long. CDR1 is SGHDN, CDR2 FVKESK, per germline. The junction had 7 bases not matched to a gene; V was cut back by 2 bases and J by 8 bases. Here the CDR3 reads CASSQIGSGSYEQFF. DNA for the CDR3: TGTGCCAGCAGCCAAATCGGTAGCGGGAGTTATGAGCAGTTCTTC.

The table lists this clone with a few counts. J is TRBJ1-2 and V is TRBV19; tentatively, D is TRBD1 (6 bases). The CDR3 length is 13 residues. Germline CDR1 and CDR2: LNHDA and SQIVND (reference sequence). V was clipped by 5 bases and J by 4 bases, with 11 bases between them. The CDR3 DNA reads as TGTGCCAGTAGTCGCACAGGGTCCTATGGCTACACCTTC. Its protein product is CASSRTGSYGYTF.

There are a few counts of this clone. V gene TRBV4-2 combines with J gene TRBJ2-1, with 8 bases matching TRBD2. Germline-derived CDR1 and CDR2 are LGHNA and YNFKEQ. V shed 0 bases and J 6 bases; nucleotides not matched to a gene: 7. CDR3 size: 16 residues. The CDR3 DNA is TGTGCCAGCAGCCAAGACCCCAGCGGGAGAGGCAATGAGCAGTTCTTC. Translated: CASSQDPSGRGNEQFF.

This clone turned up a few times. The rearrangement uses TRBV7-2 and TRBJ2-2; D uncertain. V was trimmed by 2 bases and J by 7 bases, leaving 5 bases between them. From germline, CDR1 is SGHTA and CDR2 FQGNSA. This CDR3 spans 12 amino acids. The CDR3 nucleotides are TGTGCCAGCAGCTTATATGGCGGGGAGCTGTTTTTT. Amino acid sequence: CASSLYGGELFF.